The 21 T cell receptor beta chains below come from one sample, sequenced in a study of blood T cell repertoires in COVID-19. The table came from immunoSEQ multiplex PCR; TCRdb's copy has only in-frame clones and leaves some out. The table records roughly 180,000 clones, roughly 86% of them present only once. Sequencing was carried out using peripheral blood. The receptors were gathered from a woman aged 30 to 39 with active or convalescent COVID-19.

The CDR3 DNA is TGTGCCAGCAGCCCGACAGGGGCCGCGGCCCACGGCTACACCTTC. Translation: CASSPTGAAAHGYTF. This sequence joins TRBV3-1 (or the pseudogene TRBV3-2) and TRBJ1-2, with 8 positions matching TRBD1. Trimming removed 4 bases from V and 8 bases from J; junction bases left unmatched: 12. This CDR3 is 15 amino acids long. Germline V gene data show CDR1 as LGHDT and CDR2 as YNNKEL (reference sequence).

CDR3 loop: CASSLNDRGSVGETQYF. In DNA form, the CDR3 reads TGTGCCAGCAGCTTAAATGACAGGGGTTCGGTGGGAGAGACCCAGTACTTC. The chain employs TRBV11-3 and TRBJ2-5, with 8 bases that match TRBD1. The CDR3 loop spans 17 amino acids. Germline V gene data show CDR1 as SGHNT and CDR2 as YENEEA. J gave up 4 bases and V 2 bases, and 12 bases lay outside the gene matches.

A single count supports this clone. The V gene is TRBV5-1, the J gene TRBJ2-5, with 12 bases lining up with TRBD2. The trim removed 0 bases at V and 2 bases at J, leaving 2 bases unmatched. This CDR3 comprises 16 residues. Germline CDR1 and CDR2: SGHRS and YFSETQ. In DNA, the CDR3 is TGCGCCAGCAGCTTGGGGCTAGCGGGGGGGCAAGAGACCCAGTACTTC. This sequence encodes CASSLGLAGGQETQYF.

This rearrangement joins TRBV19 to TRBJ2-3; D may be TRBD1 (6 bases). Per germline, CDR1 LNHDA and CDR2 SQIVND (reference sequence). CDR3 length: 15 amino acids. V lost 9 bases, J lost 2 bases, and 18 bases lay in between. CDR3 nucleotide sequence: TGTGCCAGCTCCTTAGGTTGGGACACCACAGATACGCAGTATTTT. This sequence encodes CASSLGWDTTDTQYF.

The CDR3 bases are TGTGCCAGCAGCGCGACTAGCGGAGTCAACACAGATACGCAGTATTTT. It translates to CASSATSGVNTDTQYF. The genes are TRBV7-2 and TRBJ2-3, with 9 bases that match TRBD2. The length of the CDR3 is 16 residues. The ends lost 5 bases at V and 2 bases at J; junction bases unmatched: 8. Germline CDR1 SGHTA, CDR2 FQGNSA.

The chain uses TRBV7-6 and TRBJ1-5, with D tentatively TRBD1 (5 bases). Germline CDR1 SGHVS, CDR2 FNYEAQ. The germline V and J ends were trimmed by 3 bases and 5 bases, with 14 bases remaining between them. CDR3 size: 15 residues. CDR3 DNA sequence: TGTGCCAGCAGCTTGGGGCAGGGTCTTTATCAGCCCCAGCATTTT. Translated, it gives CASSLGQGLYQPQHF.

The chain carries TRBV29-1 and TRBJ1-1; D is perhaps TRBD1 (6 bases). The CDR3 covers 14 residues. Germline lookup yields CDR1 SQVTM and CDR2 ANQGSEA. Deletions cut 6 bases from V and 2 bases from J, with 16 bases between. CDR3 protein: CSVGRKTGNTEAFF. Here the CDR3 DNA reads TGCAGCGTGGGACGGAAGACAGGTAACACTGAAGCTTTCTTT.

The chain links TRBV30 to TRBJ1-5; D is unclear. The CDR3 has 13 residues. The V gene's germline CDR1 is GTSNPN and CDR2 SVGIG (reference sequence). V was pared by 4 bases and J by 3 bases, with 10 bases between. CDR3 DNA sequence: TGTGCCTGGACAGCGGGCTTCAATCAGCCCCAGCATTTT. Translating gives CAWTAGFNQPQHF.

The V gene is TRBV20-1, the J gene TRBJ1-2; tentative D call: TRBD1 (6 bases). The CDR3 runs to 11 residues. With 6 bases removed from V and 8 bases from J, the gap between germline ends came to 13 bases. Germline V gene sequence: CDR1 DFQATT, CDR2 SNEGSKA (reference sequence). This chain's CDR3 is CSAPFQGGYTF. The DNA of the CDR3 is TGCAGTGCCCCTTTCCAGGGGGGCTACACCTTC.

The rearrangement joins TRBV10-1 to TRBJ1-1, with unresolved D. CDR1 is WNHNN and CDR2 is SYGVQD in the germline V gene (reference sequence). This CDR3 spans 14 amino acids. Trimming took 4 bases from V and 0 from J, leaving 9 bases between them. The CDR3 loop is CASSVRRMNTEAFF. The CDR3 region has the DNA TGCGCCAGCAGTGTTAGGAGGATGAACACTGAAGCTTTCTTT.

The V call is TRBV10-3, the J call TRBJ2-1; D is ambiguous. Trimming left V 5 bases short and J 9 bases short, with 11 bases between. Looked up from germline, CDR1 is ENHRY and CDR2 is SYGVKD. This CDR3 is built from 12 residues. The CDR3: CAISLRNAEQFF. The CDR3 region has the DNA TGTGCCATCAGTCTAAGAAATGCTGAGCAGTTCTTC.

This rearrangement joins TRBV6-2 or TRBV6-3 to TRBJ2-7; 14 bases map to TRBD2. The V gene's germline CDR1 is MNHEY and CDR2 SVGEGT. This CDR3 spans 16 amino acids. Losses at the gene ends were 5 bases for V and 7 bases for J; bases not matched to a gene: 10. The CDR3 region is CASSNKGTSGRNEQYF. The DNA of the CDR3 is TGTGCCAGCAGTAACAAAGGGACTAGCGGGAGAAATGAGCAGTACTTC.

The CDR3 DNA reads as TGCAGCGTTTACAGGGCCGCTGATGGGGCCCAGCATTTT. This encodes CSVYRAADGAQHF. This rearrangement joins TRBV29-1 to TRBJ1-5; a possible D gene is TRBD1 (6 bases). Trimming removed 5 bases from V and 11 bases from J, with 19 bases in between. Germline-derived CDR1 and CDR2 are SQVTM and ANQGSEA. The CDR3 runs 13 residues.

The chain has TRBV4-1 and TRBJ1-1, with D possibly TRBD1 on 5 matching bases. Per germline, CDR1 MGHRA and CDR2 YSYEKL. V was clipped by 4 bases and J by 3 bases, with 15 bases between them. CDR3 size: 15 residues. The CDR3 DNA is TGCGCCAGCAGCCTAGGGGTGAAACTTGACACTGAAGCTTTCTTT. This gives the protein CASSLGVKLDTEAFF.

The V gene is TRBV5-1, the J gene TRBJ2-6; possible D gene TRBD2, 5 bases. Germline loops: CDR1 SGHRS, CDR2 YFSETQ. V was clipped by 4 bases and J by 0 bases, with 14 bases between them. The CDR3 is 17 residues long. CDR3 in DNA: TGCGCCAGCAGCCCCTCGGCGGGTAGCTCTGGGGCCAACGTCCTGACTTTC. Amino acid sequence: CASSPSAGSSGANVLTF.

The chain is built from TRBV4-1 and TRBJ1-5; the match to TRBD1 covers 9 bases. CDR1 is MGHRA, CDR2 YSYEKL, per germline. CDR3 size: 14 residues. V shed 5 bases and J 4 bases; nucleotides not matched to a gene: 3. CDR3 protein: CASSSTGGNQPQHF. In nucleotides, the CDR3 is TGCGCCAGCAGCTCGACAGGGGGAAATCAGCCCCAGCATTTT.

CDR3 region: CASSPDRGRTEAFF. CDR3 DNA sequence: TGTGCCAGCTCACCGGACAGGGGGAGGACTGAAGCTTTCTTT. The V call is TRBV18, the J call TRBJ1-1, with TRBD1 matching over 10 bases. CDR1 and CDR2 from the germline V gene are KGHSH and LQKENI. V shed 3 bases and J 5 bases; nucleotides not matched to a gene: 3. The CDR3 consists of 14 residues.

The chain uses TRBV28 and TRBJ1-2; 7 bases fit TRBD1. This CDR3 has 13 residues. Germline-derived CDR1 and CDR2 are MDHEN and SYDVKM. J lost 7 bases, V lost 4 bases, and 6 bases had no gene match. CDR3 nucleotide sequence: TGTGCCAGCAGTTCGGGAACAGGGGTTGGCTACACCTTC. Amino acids: CASSSGTGVGYTF.

The V gene is TRBV11-2, the J gene TRBJ2-5; 8 positions agree with TRBD2. V trimming: 0 bases; J trimming: 4 bases; junction bases outside the gene matches: 7. CDR3 length equals 16 residues. Per the germline V gene, CDR1 is SGHAT and CDR2 is FQNNGV. CDR3 sequence reads: CASSLELGLAGETQYF. Written as DNA, the CDR3 is TGTGCCAGCAGCTTAGAGCTCGGGCTAGCGGGAGAGACCCAGTACTTC.

The V call is TRBV18, the J call TRBJ1-2; TRBD1 matches 9 bases. Germline trimming cut 3 bases from V and 3 bases from J; bases unmatched to any gene: 8. Germline V gives CDR1 KGHSH, CDR2 LQKENI. The CDR3 is 16 residues long. The CDR3 DNA sequence: TGTGCCAGCTCACCCCAGAGGGACAGGGCTCACTATGGCTACACCTTC. This codes for CASSPQRDRAHYGYTF.

The rearrangement links TRBV4-1 to TRBJ2-7; 8 bases are a match to TRBD2. After removal of 3 bases from V and 4 bases from J, the junction contained 14 bases not matched to a gene. CDR3 length: 17 residues. Germline V lookup: CDR1 MGHRA, CDR2 YSYEKL. CDR3 nucleotide sequence: TGCGCCAGCAGCCAGTTAACCGGGACTAGTGCCAAGTACGAGCAGTACTTC. It is translated as CASSQLTGTSAKYEQYF.